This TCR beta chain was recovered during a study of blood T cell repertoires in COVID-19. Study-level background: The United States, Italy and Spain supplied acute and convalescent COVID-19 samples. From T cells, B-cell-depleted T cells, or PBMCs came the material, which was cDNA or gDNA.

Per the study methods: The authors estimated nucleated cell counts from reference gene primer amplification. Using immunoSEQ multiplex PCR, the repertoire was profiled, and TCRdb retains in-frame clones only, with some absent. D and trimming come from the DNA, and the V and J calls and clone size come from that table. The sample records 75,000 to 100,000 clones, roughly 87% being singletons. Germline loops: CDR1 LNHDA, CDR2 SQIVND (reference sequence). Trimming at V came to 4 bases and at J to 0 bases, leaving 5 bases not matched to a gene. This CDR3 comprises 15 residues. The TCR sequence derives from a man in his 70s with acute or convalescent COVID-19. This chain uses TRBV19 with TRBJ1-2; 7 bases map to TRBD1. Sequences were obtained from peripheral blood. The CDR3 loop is CASSTRDSANYGYTF. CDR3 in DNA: TGTGCCAGTAGTACAAGGGACAGCGCTAACTATGGCTACACCTTC.